This T cell receptor beta chain was retrieved from a study of T cell responses to AZD1222 COVID-19 vaccine. Germline V lookup: CDR1 SGHTA, CDR2 FQGNSA. CDR3 length equals 14 residues. Trimming took off 3 bases at V and 5 bases at J, with 13 bases between the two ends. Note on this clone: Its target is unknown.

TCRdb keeps only in-frame clones here, not all; method: immunoSEQ multiplex PCR. Altogether more than 85,000 clones are present, approximately 90% being singletons, with the ten largest covering 6.5% to 8.5%. Study-wide results and caveats: Once two AZD1222 doses were given, Spike-specific TCR breadth and depth went up.

Sequencing used peripheral blood, obtained on day 0 of AZD1222 vaccination. The source of this sequence is an adult in good health. V usage is TRBV7-2 and J usage is TRBJ1-1; D possibly corresponds to TRBD1 (6 bases). In DNA form, the CDR3 reads TGTGCCAGCAGCTTCAATCAGGGGACGACTGAAGCTTTCTTT. The encoded protein is CASSFNQGTTEAFF.